This TCR beta chain comes out of a study of blood T cell repertoires in COVID-19. V was pared by 5 bases and J by 0 bases, with 17 bases between. This CDR3 is 17 amino acids long. CDR1 SEHNR and CDR2 FQNEAQ come from the germline V gene (reference sequence). Sequenced by immunoSEQ multiplex PCR; TCRdb stores in-frame clones only, minus some. The sample consists of 350,000 to 450,000 clones, 85% of them appearing once. This TCR was recovered from a woman younger than 35 with acute or convalescent COVID-19. The sample comprised peripheral blood. V gene TRBV7-9 combines with J gene TRBJ2-1, with D perhaps matching TRBD2 (6 bases). Here the CDR3 reads CASSLSGGASSYNEQFF. The CDR3 DNA is TGTGCCAGCAGCCTCTCTGGCGGGGCCAGCTCCTACAATGAGCAGTTCTTC.